Presented here are 29 T cell receptor beta chains from one specimen sequenced in a study of tumor-infiltrating lymphocytes in primary liver carcinoma. TCR beta cDNA was prepared out of about 510 ng total RNA by means of a constant-region primer. Libraries for TCR beta were built through three nested multiplex PCR rounds, which together made up a slightly modified ARM-PCR procedure. TRBV1-TRBV30 forward primers paired with a C-beta reverse primer drove the first two PCR rounds, about 10 cycles each. TCRdb reprocessed the multiplex PCR reads via MiXCR and lists one record per CDR3 protein. The data hold 190,000 or so distinct CDR3 sequences, with roughly 61% observed a single time. Researchers drew blood RNA from unsorted whole blood and extracted germline DNA as well. Sequenced: peripheral blood. These receptors were taken from an older woman with primary liver carcinoma and hepatitis B virus infection.

This clonotype was seen ten or more times. The chain recombines TRBV29-1 with TRBJ1-6; possibly TRBD1 for D (5 bases). Germline V gene lookup returns CDR1 SQVTM and CDR2 ANQGSEA. CDR3 length: 13 residues. V was clipped by 2 bases and J by 14 bases, with 16 bases between them. CDR3 bases: TGCAGCGTTGAATGGTGGTCTCCCAGGGCCCTCCACTTT. It codes for CSVEWWSPRALHF.

This clonotype was seen repeatedly, ten times or more. In DNA, the CDR3 is TGTGCCAGCAGCTTCGGAGGGTTTCTGGCTGAAGCTTTCTTT. It yields the protein CASSFGGFLAEAFF. This chain joins TRBV5-4 and TRBJ1-1, with D uncertain. V lost 2 bases, J lost 6 bases, and 14 bases lay in between. Germline V lookup: CDR1 SGHNT, CDR2 YYREEE (reference sequence). This CDR3 region has 14 residues.

The chain joins TRBV6-5 to TRBJ1-3; no definite D call. CDR3 length equals 16 residues. Germline lookup yields CDR1 MNHEY and CDR2 SVGAGI. V was pared by 10 bases and J by 0 bases, with 19 bases between. Here the CDR3 reads CANSEVRRTSGNTIYF. The DNA for the CDR3 is TGTGCCAACAGCGAAGTGCGCAGAACCTCTGGAAACACCATATATTTT.

The chain has TRBV11-2 and TRBJ2-2, with D tentatively TRBD1 (6 bases). The CDR3 loop spans 13 amino acids. From germline, CDR1 is SGHAT and CDR2 FQNNGV. V lost 1 base to trimming and J lost 8 bases, with 8 bases between them. This CDR3 is CASSLAGTGELFF. In DNA, the CDR3 is TGTGCCAGCAGCTTAGCCGGGACAGGGGAGCTGTTTTTT. Using reference TRBV11-2 and TRBJ2-2 for the parts outside the CDR3, the full variable domain is EAGVAQSPRYKIIEKRQSVAFWCNPISGHATLYWYQQILGQGPKLLIQFQNNGVVDDSQLPKDRFSAERLKGVDSTLKIQPAKLEDSAVYLCASSLAGTGELFFGEGSRLTVL.

Concerning this clonotype: Likely a read error: the CDR3 ends without its conserved phenylalanine or tryptophan. J is TRBJ1-1 and V is TRBV6-1; a possible D gene is TRBD1 (5 bases). The CDR3 is 15 residues long. In germline, CDR1 is MNHNS, CDR2 SASEGT. V lost 4 bases, J lost 11 bases, and 23 bases lay in between. The CDR3 protein is CASSAPGGLHDGAFS. The CDR3 DNA sequence: TGTGCCAGCAGTGCCCCCGGGGGACTCCACGATGGGGCTTTCTCT.

As regards this clonotype: A read error may be the cause here, since a much bigger clone is one base away. The rearrangement joins TRBV6-5 to TRBJ2-7; D may be TRBD1 (5 bases). The germline V and J ends were trimmed by 7 bases and 6 bases, with 19 bases remaining between them. Germline loops: CDR1 MNHEY, CDR2 SVGAGI. This CDR3 has 14 amino acids. This CDR3 reads CASNPGTLRGEQYF. As DNA, the CDR3 is TGTGCCAGCAATCCGGGCACACTTAGGGGCGAGCAGTACTTC.

The chain has TRBV4-2 and TRBJ1-5, with 9 positions matching TRBD1. V was clipped by 3 bases and J by 6 bases; unmatched bases: 6. The germline V gene encodes CDR1 LGHNA and CDR2 YNFKEQ. There are 15 residues in the CDR3. The CDR3 spells CASSQGGQGSQPQHF. Here the CDR3 DNA reads TGTGCCAGCAGCCAGGGTGGACAGGGGAGTCAGCCCCAGCATTTT.

The sample holds many counts of this clonotype. This chain uses TRBV4-1 with TRBJ2-3; 11 bases match TRBD2. Germline CDR1 reads MGHRA; CDR2 reads YSYEKL. The V gene end was trimmed by 0 bases and the J gene end by 0 bases; junction bases not matched to a gene: 8. CDR3 size: 19 residues. The CDR3 region is CASSQDPGLAVRSTDTQYF. The DNA of the CDR3 is TGCGCCAGCAGCCAAGATCCGGGACTAGCGGTAAGAAGCACAGATACGCAGTATTTT.

This clonotype was seen a single time. A read error may account for a junction end that differs from germline. This sequence joins TRBV11-2 and TRBJ2-7; D is undetermined. Germline V CDR1 and CDR2: SGHAT, FQNNGV. This CDR3 spans 15 amino acids. This CDR3 reads CTSSNLLASSYEQYF. The CDR3 bases are TGTACCAGCAGCAACCTCCTGGCTAGCTCCTACGAGCAGTACTTC.

Note on this clonotype: A single base separates this from a much larger clone, so it may be a read error. V gene TRBV28 combines with J gene TRBJ2-1; maybe TRBD2 (6 bases). CDR3 length equals 12 residues. Germline-derived CDR1 and CDR2 are MDHEN and SYDVKM. CDR3 sequence: CTTGELRNEQFF. CDR3 nucleotide sequence: TGTACTACGGGGGAGCTTAGGAATGAGCAGTTCTTC.

In this sample, this clonotype turned up a few times. J is TRBJ2-7 and V is TRBV5-4, with 14 positions matching TRBD2. CDR3 length equals 18 residues. V trimming: 5 bases; J trimming: 7 bases; junction bases outside the gene matches: 17. Germline V gene lookup returns CDR1 SGHNT and CDR2 YYREEE (reference sequence). CDR3: CASSTGTSGSDLLREQYF. The CDR3 region has the DNA TGTGCCAGCAGTACCGGGACTAGCGGGAGTGATCTTTTAAGGGAGCAGTACTTC.

V and J are TRBV20-1 and TRBJ1-2, with 7 bases fitting TRBD1. V lost 5 bases to trimming and J lost 8 bases; unmatched junction nucleotides: 11. There are 13 residues in the CDR3. CDR1 is DFQATT and CDR2 is SNEGSKA in the germline V gene (reference sequence). The CDR3 DNA reads as TGCAGTGCTCGCCCCAGGGGGATGGGAGGCTACACCTTC. It specifies CSARPRGMGGYTF.

V usage is TRBV4-1 and J usage is TRBJ2-7; D gene unclear. With 0 bases removed from V and 4 bases from J, the gap between germline ends came to 16 bases. CDR3 length: 16 residues. Germline CDR1 and CDR2: MGHRA and YSYEKL. The CDR3 nucleotides are TGCGCCAGCAGCCAAGATCGCAACGGGTCCTCATACGAGCAGTACTTC. Protein product: CASSQDRNGSSYEQYF.

V gene TRBV11-2 combines with J gene TRBJ1-6, with 11 nucleotides matching TRBD1. This CDR3 spans 15 amino acids. Trimming removed 2 bases from V and 9 bases from J; junction bases left unmatched: 3. Germline V lookup: CDR1 SGHAT, CDR2 FQNNGV. CDR3: CASSLNGTGGSPLHF. The CDR3 DNA sequence: TGTGCCAGCAGCTTAAATGGGACAGGGGGTTCACCCCTCCACTTT.

This rearrangement joins TRBV11-3 to TRBJ2-6; D not resolved. Germline V gene lookup returns CDR1 SGHNT and CDR2 YENEEA. CDR3 size: 16 residues. CDR3: CANSFGGSAGANVLTF. CDR3 DNA sequence: TGTGCTAACAGCTTCGGTGGGTCGGCTGGGGCCAACGTCCTGACTTTC.

This clonotype occurred once. A read error may explain this, as a much larger clone is one base away. The chain carries TRBV28 and TRBJ2-2; D is uncertain. The CDR3 has 13 residues. CDR1 and CDR2 from the germline V gene are MDHEN and SYDVKM. CDR3 sequence reads: CASSPTATEELFF. The CDR3 nucleotides read TGTGCCAGCAGTCCCACCGCCACCGAGGAGCTGTTTTTT.

About this clonotype: This may come from a read error, since a much larger clone is one base off. The chain recombines TRBV10-2 with TRBJ2-7, with D possibly called TRBD1 or TRBD2 (6 bases each). V lost 2 bases to trimming and J lost 7 bases, with 15 bases between them. Looked up from germline, CDR1 is WSHSY and CDR2 is SAAADI. The CDR3 covers 14 residues. The DNA for the CDR3 is TGCGCCAGCAGTGAGATAGGGGGAGGCTCAGAGCAGTACTTC. Amino acid sequence: CASSEIGGGSEQYF.

As to this clonotype: Mismatch with germline at one junction end may stem from a read error. This sequence joins TRBV11-3 and TRBJ1-5, with 7 bases aligning to TRBD1. The CDR3 has 15 amino acids. The germline V gene has CDR1 SGHNT and CDR2 YENEEA. The CDR3 DNA reads as TGTGCCAGCAGCCCGCGACAGGGTACCAATCAGTCCCAGCATTTT. Amino acid sequence: CASSPRQGTNQSQHF.

Comment on this clonotype: Likely a read error: the CDR3 ends without its conserved phenylalanine or tryptophan. The chain links TRBV5-4 to TRBJ2-5; 7 bases fit TRBD2. Trimming at V came to 0 bases and at J to 3 bases, leaving 5 bases not matched to a gene. CDR3 length: 15 amino acids. Germline CDR1 reads SGHNT; CDR2 reads YYREEE (reference sequence). The CDR3 loop reads CASSLGLLAEETQYL. CDR3 bases: TGTGCCAGCAGCTTGGGGTTGCTAGCGGAAGAGACCCAGTACCTC.

Details on this clonotype: An end of the junction differs from the germline gene, which may be a read error. The V call is TRBV5-1, the J call TRBJ2-1; 9 nucleotides match TRBD2. The CDR3 contains 18 residues. Germline CDR1 reads SGHRS; CDR2 reads YFSETQ. Here the CDR3 DNA reads TGCGCCAGCAGCGACCGGGGGACTAGCTGGAGGTTGGCCAATGACCAGTTCTTC. Protein: CASSDRGTSWRLANDQFF.

On this clonotype: A clone one base away is much larger, so this may be a read error. The V and J genes are TRBV10-1 and TRBJ2-3, with TRBD2 identical over 7 bases. Germline assignment: CDR1 WNHNN and CDR2 SYGVQD (reference sequence). The CDR3 sequence is 15 residues long. The CDR3 DNA reads TGCGCCAGCGGTGACCAGCGGGGTAGCACAGATACGCAGTATTTT. It specifies CASGDQRGSTDTQYF.

This clonotype was counted ten times or more. This chain uses TRBV28 with TRBJ1-1; possibly TRBD1 for D (6 bases). The CDR3 spans 14 residues. Germline-derived CDR1 and CDR2 are MDHEN and SYDVKM. Trimming shortened V by 6 bases and J by 1 base, and 12 bases separated the two germline ends. In nucleotides, the CDR3 is TGTGCCAGCAGAACAGGGTTTAGGAACACTGAAGCTTTCTTT. This codes for CASRTGFRNTEAFF.

Worth noting for this clonotype: One junction end does not reproduce the germline sequence, and a read error may be involved. The rearrangement joins TRBV4-1 to TRBJ1-1; D remains ambiguous. The V gene's germline CDR1 is MGHRA and CDR2 YSYEKL. The CDR3 has 13 amino acids. This chain's CDR3 is CASNQDTNTDAFF. CDR3 DNA: TGCGCCAGCAACCAAGATACGAACACTGATGCTTTCTTT.

A note on this clonotype: One base away lies a much larger clone, so this may be a sequencing read error. The chain carries TRBV12-3 or TRBV12-4 and TRBJ2-1; the match to TRBD2 covers 8 bases. The CDR3 extends over 16 amino acids. CDR3 protein: CASRPLLAAGYNGQFF. CDR3 in DNA: TGTGCCAGCAGGCCTCTACTAGCGGCCGGCTACAATGGGCAGTTCTTC.

Concerning this clonotype itself: At one boundary the junction diverges from the germline segment, which might be a read error. The V and J genes are TRBV11-3 and TRBJ2-6, with no clear D. CDR1 is SGHNT, CDR2 YENEEA, per germline. The CDR3 sequence is 16 residues long. The CDR3 loop reads CANSSDGPDGANVLTF. The CDR3 DNA follows: TGTGCCAACAGCTCTGATGGGCCGGATGGGGCCAACGTCCTGACTTTC.

As for this clonotype: Germline is not matched at one junction end, which may reflect a read error. The V gene is TRBV28, the J gene TRBJ1-5, with D uncertain. Germline V lookup: CDR1 MDHEN, CDR2 SYDVKM. The CDR3 contains 13 residues. CDR3 region: CTSSFVSIQPQHF. DNA of the CDR3: TGTACCAGCAGTTTTGTCTCAATTCAGCCCCAGCATTTT. The whole variable domain, filled in from reference TRBV28 and TRBJ1-5, reads DVKVTQSSRYLVKRTGEKVFLECVQDMDHENMFWYRQDPGLGLRLIYFSYDVKMKEKGDIPEGYSVSREKKERFSLILESASTNQTSMYLCTSSFVSIQPQHFGDGTRLSIL.

This clonotype was counted only a few times. One base away lies a much larger clone, so this may be a sequencing read error. This sequence joins TRBV6-6 and TRBJ2-4; D not resolved. CDR3 length equals 15 residues. Germline CDR1 MNHNY, CDR2 SVGAGI (reference sequence). The CDR3 spells CANSYSLLAKNIQYF. CDR3 nucleotides: TGTGCCAACAGTTACAGCCTTTTAGCCAAAAACATTCAGTACTTC.

This clonotype was recorded many times. V usage is TRBV12-3 or TRBV12-4 and J usage is TRBJ2-1, with D maybe TRBD2 (6 bases). The V end lost 5 bases, the J end lost 5 bases, and 19 bases lay between the germline ends. This CDR3 has 16 amino acids. The CDR3 loop reads CASSPHGIAVNNEQFF. The CDR3 nucleotides read TGTGCCAGCAGTCCCCATGGGATAGCGGTTAACAATGAGCAGTTCTTC.

On this clonotype: The junction differs from germline at one of its ends, possibly a read error. This chain connects TRBV11-3 to TRBJ2-1, with D maybe TRBD2 (6 bases). This CDR3 has 16 amino acids. CDR1 and CDR2 from the germline V gene are SGHNT and YENEEA. In nucleotides, the CDR3 is TGTGCCAGCGGCTTAGAGGGCGGGACCTACTACAATGAGGAGTTCTTC. It translates to CASGLEGGTYYNEEFF.